These 10 T cell receptor beta chains share one sample of origin, sequenced in a study of T cells after yellow fever vaccination. TCRdb redid the calling of the 5' RACE reads with MiXCR, one entry per CDR3 protein. The table lists more than 350,000 distinct CDR3 sequences, around a tenth of them singletons. Sequences were derived from PBMCs, sampled on the day of the first yellow fever vaccination. The receptor source for this set is a man aged 18 to 29 who received the YFV17D yellow fever vaccine.

V and J are TRBV20-1 and TRBJ2-1, with D perhaps matching TRBD2 (7 bases). Deletions cut 3 bases from V and 0 bases from J, with 9 bases between. Germline CDR1 is DFQATT and CDR2 is SNEGSKA (reference sequence). This CDR3 is built from 14 residues. CDR3 DNA: TGCAGTGCTAGCGGGGGGCCCTCCTACAATGAGCAGTTCTTC. Protein sequence: CSASGGPSYNEQFF.

This clonotype was seen more than once but under ten times. V gene TRBV6-5 combines with J gene TRBJ2-7; no firm D call. The germline V gene encodes CDR1 MNHEY and CDR2 SVGAGI. V lost 0 bases to trimming and J lost 3 bases, with 6 bases between them. The CDR3 loop spans 13 amino acids. CDR3 loop: CASSYSSSYEQYF. The CDR3 DNA follows: TGTGCCAGCAGTTACTCTTCAAGCTACGAGCAGTACTTC.

The chain combines TRBV7-7 with TRBJ2-1, with 10 bases that match TRBD2. The CDR3 has 17 amino acids. V shed 5 bases and J 0 bases; nucleotides not matched to a gene: 7. Germline CDR1 is SSHAT and CDR2 is FNYEAQ (reference sequence). The CDR3 DNA reads as TGTGCCAGCAGCCCTACTAGCGGGGTAAGCTCCTACAATGAGCAGTTCTTC. The encoded protein is CASSPTSGVSSYNEQFF.

This clonotype came up a few times. The V gene is TRBV24-1, the J gene TRBJ2-1; 12 bases are shared with TRBD2. CDR3 size: 19 residues. Germline CDR1 is KGHDR and CDR2 is SFDVKD. Trimming removed 2 bases from V and 9 bases from J; junction bases left unmatched: 16. Written as DNA, the CDR3 is TGTGCCACCAGTGATTACGGGGGGGGTCGAGGACTAGCGGGACCTGAGCAGTTCTTC. This gives the protein CATSDYGGGRGLAGPEQFF.

V usage is TRBV6-2 or TRBV6-3 and J usage is TRBJ1-5; TRBD1 matches 7 bases. Germline CDR1 and CDR2: MNHEY and SVGEGT. The CDR3 is made up of 14 amino acids. V shed 5 bases and J 7 bases; nucleotides not matched to a gene: 8. CDR3 DNA sequence: TGTGCCAGCAGTACGGGCGACAGGGTACAGCCCCAGCATTTT. Amino acids: CASSTGDRVQPQHF.

This clonotype has a handful of counts. The chain is built from TRBV4-1 and TRBJ2-1; D might be TRBD1 or TRBD2, each matching 6 bases. Germline CDR1 MGHRA, CDR2 YSYEKL. CDR3 length: 12 residues. Trimming took 4 bases from V and 10 from J, leaving 11 bases between them. CDR3 coding DNA: TGCGCCAGCAGCCGGGGGGCCTTCGAGCAGTTCTTC. It is translated as CASSRGAFEQFF.

V and J are TRBV29-1 and TRBJ2-3, with D unresolved. Trimming pared 0 bases from V and 0 bases from J, leaving 10 bases between. Germline loops: CDR1 SQVTM, CDR2 ANQGSEA. This CDR3 comprises 15 residues. Here the CDR3 reads CSVEEAASSTDTQYF. The CDR3 DNA sequence: TGCAGCGTTGAAGAGGCGGCATCTAGCACAGATACGCAGTATTTT.

This chain connects TRBV20-1 to TRBJ1-4; D unclear. In germline, CDR1 is DFQATT, CDR2 SNEGSKA (reference sequence). V was trimmed by 6 bases and J by 4 bases, leaving 12 bases between them. The CDR3 has 13 amino acids. CDR3 in DNA: TGCAGTGCAGTCCGGGATCTTAATGAAAAACTGTTTTTT. This encodes CSAVRDLNEKLFF.

The J gene is TRBJ1-1, the V gene TRBV27, with 9 bases matching TRBD1. CDR3 size: 15 residues. The germline V gene encodes CDR1 MNHEY and CDR2 SMNVEV (reference sequence). With 4 bases clipped from V and 4 bases from J, the junction kept 7 bases outside the gene matches. DNA of the CDR3: TGTGCCAGCAGTTCAACACAGGGGGCCTCCACTGAAGCTTTCTTT. This gives the protein CASSSTQGASTEAFF.

This chain joins TRBV4-1 and TRBJ2-7; D unclear. V lost 4 bases and J lost 6, with 19 bases in between. This CDR3 spans 15 amino acids. Germline values: CDR1 MGHRA, CDR2 YSYEKL. The CDR3 spells CASSPRPIQWGEQYV. CDR3 nucleotide sequence: TGCGCCAGCAGCCCACGACCGATCCAGTGGGGCGAGCAGTACGTC.